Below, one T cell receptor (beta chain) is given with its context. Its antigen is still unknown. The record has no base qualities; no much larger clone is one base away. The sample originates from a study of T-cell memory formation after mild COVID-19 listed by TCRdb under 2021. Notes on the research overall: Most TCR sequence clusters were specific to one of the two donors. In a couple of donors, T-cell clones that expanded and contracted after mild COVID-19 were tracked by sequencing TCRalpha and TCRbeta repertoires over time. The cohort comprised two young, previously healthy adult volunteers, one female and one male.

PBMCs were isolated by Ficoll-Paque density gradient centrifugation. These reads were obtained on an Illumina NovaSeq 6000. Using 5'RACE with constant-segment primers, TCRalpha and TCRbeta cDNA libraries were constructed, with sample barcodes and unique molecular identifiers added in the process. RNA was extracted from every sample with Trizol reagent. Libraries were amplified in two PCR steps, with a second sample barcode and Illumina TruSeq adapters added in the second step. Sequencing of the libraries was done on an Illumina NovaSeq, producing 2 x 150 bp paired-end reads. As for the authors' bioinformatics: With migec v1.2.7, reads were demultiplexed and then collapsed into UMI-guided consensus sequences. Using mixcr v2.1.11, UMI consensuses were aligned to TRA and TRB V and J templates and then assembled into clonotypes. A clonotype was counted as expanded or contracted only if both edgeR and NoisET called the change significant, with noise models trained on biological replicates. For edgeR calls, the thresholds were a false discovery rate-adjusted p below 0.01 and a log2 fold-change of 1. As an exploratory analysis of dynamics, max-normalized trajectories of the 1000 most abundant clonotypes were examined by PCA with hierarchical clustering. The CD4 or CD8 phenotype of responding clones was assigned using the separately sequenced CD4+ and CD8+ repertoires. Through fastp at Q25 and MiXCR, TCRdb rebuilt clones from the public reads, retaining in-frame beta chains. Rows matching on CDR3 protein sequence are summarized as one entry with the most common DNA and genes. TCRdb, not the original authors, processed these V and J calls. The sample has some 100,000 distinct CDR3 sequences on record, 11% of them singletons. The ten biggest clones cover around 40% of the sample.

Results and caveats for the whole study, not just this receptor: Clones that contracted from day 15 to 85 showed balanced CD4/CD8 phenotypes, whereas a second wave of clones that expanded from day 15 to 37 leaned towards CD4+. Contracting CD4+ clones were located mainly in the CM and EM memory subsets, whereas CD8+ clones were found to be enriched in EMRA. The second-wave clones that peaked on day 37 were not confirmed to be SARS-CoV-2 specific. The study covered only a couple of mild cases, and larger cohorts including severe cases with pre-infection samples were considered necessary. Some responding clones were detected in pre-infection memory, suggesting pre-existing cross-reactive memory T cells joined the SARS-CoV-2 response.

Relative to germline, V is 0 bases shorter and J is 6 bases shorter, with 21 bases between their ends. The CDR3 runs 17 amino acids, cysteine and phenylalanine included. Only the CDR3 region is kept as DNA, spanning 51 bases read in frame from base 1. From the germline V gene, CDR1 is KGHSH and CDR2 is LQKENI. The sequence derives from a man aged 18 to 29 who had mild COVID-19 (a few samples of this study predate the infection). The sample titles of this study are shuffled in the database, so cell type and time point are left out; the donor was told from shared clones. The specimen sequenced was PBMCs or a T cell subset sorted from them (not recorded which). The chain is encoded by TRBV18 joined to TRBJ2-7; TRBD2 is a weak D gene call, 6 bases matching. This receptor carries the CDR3 CASSPPYEAGLPSEQYF. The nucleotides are TGTGCCAGCTCACCACCATACGAAGCGGGCCTTCCCTCCGAGCAGTACTTC.